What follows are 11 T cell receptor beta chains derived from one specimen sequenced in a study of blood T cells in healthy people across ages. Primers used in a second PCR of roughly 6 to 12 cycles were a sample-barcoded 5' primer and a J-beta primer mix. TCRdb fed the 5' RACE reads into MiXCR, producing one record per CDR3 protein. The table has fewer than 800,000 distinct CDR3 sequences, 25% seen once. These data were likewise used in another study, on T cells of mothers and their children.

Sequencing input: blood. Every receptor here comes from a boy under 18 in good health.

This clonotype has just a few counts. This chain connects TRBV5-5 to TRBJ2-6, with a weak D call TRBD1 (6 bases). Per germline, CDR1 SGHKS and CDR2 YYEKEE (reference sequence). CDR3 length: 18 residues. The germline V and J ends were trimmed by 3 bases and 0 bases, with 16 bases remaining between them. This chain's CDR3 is CASSWATRTVSGANVLTF. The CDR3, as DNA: TGTGCCAGCAGCTGGGCAACTAGGACAGTCTCTGGGGCCAACGTCCTGACTTTC.

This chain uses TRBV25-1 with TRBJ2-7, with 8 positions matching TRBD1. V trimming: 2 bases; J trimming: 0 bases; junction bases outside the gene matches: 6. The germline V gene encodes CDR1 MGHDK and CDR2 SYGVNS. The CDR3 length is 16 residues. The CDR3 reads CASSERTGLSSYEQYF. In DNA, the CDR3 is TGTGCCAGCAGTGAACGGACAGGGCTGAGCTCCTACGAGCAGTACTTC.

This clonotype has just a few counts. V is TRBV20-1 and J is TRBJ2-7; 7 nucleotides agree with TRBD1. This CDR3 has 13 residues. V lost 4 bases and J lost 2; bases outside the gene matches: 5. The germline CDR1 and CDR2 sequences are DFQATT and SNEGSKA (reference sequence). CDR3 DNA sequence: TGCAGTGCTAAGGGGACAGTAGCCTACGAGCAGTACTTC. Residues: CSAKGTVAYEQYF.

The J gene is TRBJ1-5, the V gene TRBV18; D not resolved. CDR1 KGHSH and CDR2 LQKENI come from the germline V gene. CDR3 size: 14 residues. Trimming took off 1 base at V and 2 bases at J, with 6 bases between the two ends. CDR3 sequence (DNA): TGTGCCAGCTCACCACAAAGCGGCAATCAGCCCCAGCATTTT. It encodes CASSPQSGNQPQHF.

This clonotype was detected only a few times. In DNA form, the CDR3 reads TGCGCCAGCAGCTTGGTGGCAGGGCACTACAATGAGCAGTTCTTC. Its protein is CASSLVAGHYNEQFF. The rearrangement links TRBV5-1 to TRBJ2-1, with D possibly TRBD1 on 5 matching bases. The CDR3 sequence is 15 residues long. V was shortened by 0 bases and J by 3 bases, with 10 bases between the two germline ends. Germline CDR1 and CDR2: SGHRS and YFSETQ.

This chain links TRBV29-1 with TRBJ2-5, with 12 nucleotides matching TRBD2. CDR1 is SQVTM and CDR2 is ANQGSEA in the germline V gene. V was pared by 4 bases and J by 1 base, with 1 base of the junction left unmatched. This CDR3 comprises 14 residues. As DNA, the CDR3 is TGCAGCGTTGTGACTAGCGGGGGCCAAGAGACCCAGTACTTC. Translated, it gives CSVVTSGGQETQYF.

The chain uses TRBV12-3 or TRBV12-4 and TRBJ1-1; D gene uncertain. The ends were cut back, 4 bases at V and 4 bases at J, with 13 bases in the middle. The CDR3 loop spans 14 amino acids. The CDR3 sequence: CASSSWESGTEAFF. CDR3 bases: TGTGCCAGCAGTTCCTGGGAGAGTGGCACTGAAGCTTTCTTT.

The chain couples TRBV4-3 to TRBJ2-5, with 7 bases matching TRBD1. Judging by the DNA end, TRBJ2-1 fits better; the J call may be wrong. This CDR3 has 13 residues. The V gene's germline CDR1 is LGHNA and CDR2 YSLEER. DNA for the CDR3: TGCGCCAGCAGCGACAGGGTTTTCAATGAGCAGTTCTTC. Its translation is CASSDRVFNEQFF.

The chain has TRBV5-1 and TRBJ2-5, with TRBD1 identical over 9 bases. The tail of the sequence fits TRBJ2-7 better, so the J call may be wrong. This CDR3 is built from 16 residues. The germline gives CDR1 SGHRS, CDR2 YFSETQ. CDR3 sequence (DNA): TGCGCCAGCAGCTTGGCCTCCGGGACAGGGCACCACGAGCAGTACTTC. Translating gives CASSLASGTGHHEQYF.

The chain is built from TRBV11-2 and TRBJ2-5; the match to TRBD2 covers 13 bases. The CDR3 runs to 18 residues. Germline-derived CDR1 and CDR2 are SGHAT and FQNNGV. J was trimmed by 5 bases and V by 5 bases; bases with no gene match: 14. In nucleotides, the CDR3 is TGTGCCAGCAGCCCACGGACTAGCGGGAGCGCAGGGGTCGAGACCCAGTACTTC. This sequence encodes CASSPRTSGSAGVETQYF.

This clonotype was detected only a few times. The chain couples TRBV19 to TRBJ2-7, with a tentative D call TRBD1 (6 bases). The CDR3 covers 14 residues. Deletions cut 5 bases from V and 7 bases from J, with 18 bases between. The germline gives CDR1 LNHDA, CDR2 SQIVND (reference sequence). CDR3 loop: CASSLQGPLGEQYF. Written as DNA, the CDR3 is TGTGCCAGTAGTCTTCAGGGGCCCCTTGGGGAGCAGTACTTC.